The 29 T cell receptor beta chains in this list originate from one sample, sequenced in a study of T-cell memory formation after mild COVID-19. TCRdb called the 5' RACE reads again in MiXCR, with one record for every CDR3 protein. The repertoire holds more than 300,000 distinct CDR3 sequences, with 20% to 25% as singletons. The sequenced material came from PBMCs or a T cell subset sorted from them (not recorded which). Receptors originate from a man between 18 and 35 years old who had mild COVID-19 (a few samples of this study predate the infection). Cell type and time point are not known.

The chain combines TRBV6-5 with TRBJ1-1; 8 bases fit TRBD1. The CDR3 is 14 amino acids. CDR1 is MNHEY and CDR2 is SVGAGI in the germline V gene. V shed 7 bases, J shed 4 bases, and the junction held 8 bases outside the gene matches. The CDR3 DNA sequence: TGTGCCAGCAAGCAACAGGGGGTAAGCACTGAAGCTTTCTTT. It yields the protein CASKQQGVSTEAFF.

A few counts support this clonotype. This chain joins TRBV12-3 or TRBV12-4 and TRBJ2-4; D perhaps matches TRBD1 (5 bases). Trimming stripped 1 base from V and 0 bases from J, with 13 bases between. The CDR3 has 17 residues. The CDR3 DNA is TGTGCCAGCAGTTTAGGCAGGGTGGGCCTAGCCAAAAACATTCAGTACTTC. Protein: CASSLGRVGLAKNIQYF.

The rearrangement uses TRBV3-1 and TRBJ2-1; D possibly corresponds to TRBD2 (6 bases). The V end was cut by 5 bases, the J end by 1 base, with 12 bases between. The CDR3 consists of 15 residues. Germline V gene lookup returns CDR1 LGHDT and CDR2 YNNKEL (reference sequence). The CDR3 here is CASSGLAGSYNEQFF. The CDR3 coding sequence is TGTGCCAGCAGCGGGTTGGCGGGGTCCTACAATGAGCAGTTCTTC.

This clonotype was picked up a small number of times. The chain is built from TRBV6-5 and TRBJ1-1; D perhaps matches TRBD1 (5 bases). This CDR3 contains 12 residues. V lost 8 bases and J lost 5, with 12 bases in between. Germline CDR1 reads MNHEY; CDR2 reads SVGAGI. In DNA form, the CDR3 reads TGTGCCAGCTTCCACGGGGGAACTGAAGCTTTCTTT. Translation gives CASFHGGTEAFF.

This clonotype was recorded many times. This rearrangement joins TRBV28 to TRBJ1-3, with no clear D. CDR1 and CDR2 (germline): MDHEN, SYDVKM. CDR3 size: 14 residues. V lost 6 bases and J lost 4, with 13 bases in between. As DNA, the CDR3 is TGTGCCAGCAGCTCGGGTCCCCTCGGAAACACCATATATTTT. Translation gives CASSSGPLGNTIYF. Drawing the rest from reference TRBV28 and TRBJ1-3, the complete variable domain is DVKVTQSSRYLVKRTGEKVFLECVQDMDHENMFWYRQDPGLGLRLIYFSYDVKMKEKGDIPEGYSVSREKKERFSLILESASTNQTSMYLCASSSGPLGNTIYFGEGSWLTVV.

The gene calls are TRBV7-6 and TRBJ1-2; 9 nucleotides align to TRBD1. The CDR3 runs 14 residues. V was clipped by 4 bases and J by 8 bases; unmatched bases: 8. Germline V lookup: CDR1 SGHVS, CDR2 FNYEAQ. CDR3 sequence reads: CASSSPRTGDGYTF. The CDR3 DNA is TGTGCCAGCAGCTCGCCCCGGACAGGGGACGGCTACACCTTC. The full variable domain, its missing parts supplied by reference TRBV7-6 and TRBJ1-2, is GAGVSQSPRYKVTKRGQDVALRCDPISGHVSLYWYRQALGQGPEFLTYFNYEAQQDKSGLPNDRFSAERPEGSISTLTIQRTEQRDSAMYRCASSSPRTGDGYTFGSGTRLTVV.

The rearrangement uses TRBV20-1 and TRBJ1-2; weak D call: TRBD1 (5 bases). From germline, CDR1 is DFQATT and CDR2 SNEGSKA (reference sequence). Trimming removed 5 bases at V and 8 bases at J, with 18 bases between. The CDR3 is 13 residues long. In nucleotides, the CDR3 is TGCAGTGCTTCGGGACGCCTGGCGGAAGGCTACACCTTC. Protein product: CSASGRLAEGYTF.

This clonotype has just a few counts. The chain recombines TRBV29-1 with TRBJ2-1; 10 bases map to TRBD2. Germline-derived CDR1 and CDR2 are SQVTM and ANQGSEA. V shed 5 bases and J 2 bases; nucleotides not matched to a gene: 3. The CDR3 is made up of 14 amino acids. The CDR3 sequence is CSVQTSGPYNEQFF. Here the CDR3 DNA reads TGCAGCGTTCAGACTAGCGGGCCCTACAATGAGCAGTTCTTC.

The CDR3 DNA reads TGTGCCAGCAGCTTAGTTAGGGAGAATACGCAGTATTTT. It specifies CASSLVRENTQYF. V usage is TRBV7-2 and J usage is TRBJ2-3; possibly TRBD2 for D (5 bases). The V gene's germline CDR1 is SGHTA and CDR2 FQGNSA. Between the trimmed V and J ends, which lost 1 base and 7 bases, there was a span of 9 bases. This CDR3 has 13 amino acids.

This clonotype was seen a few times. J is TRBJ2-3 and V is TRBV7-2, with 11 positions matching TRBD2. J was trimmed by 5 bases and V by 2 bases; bases with no gene match: 9. This CDR3 is 17 amino acids long. Germline CDR1 and CDR2: SGHTA and FQGNSA. CDR3 sequence reads: CASSLSIAGGPIDTQYF. Written as DNA, the CDR3 is TGTGCCAGCAGCTTATCTATAGCGGGGGGGCCAATAGATACGCAGTATTTT.

There are many counts of this clonotype. The chain employs TRBV12-3 or TRBV12-4 and TRBJ2-7; no firm D call. Trimming removed 2 bases at V and 4 bases at J, with 12 bases between. The CDR3 covers 14 residues. The CDR3, as DNA: TGTGCCAGCAGTTTACGGAGTATCGGTTACGAGCAGTACTTC. It encodes CASSLRSIGYEQYF.

The chain combines TRBV30 with TRBJ2-5; D is ambiguous. V was pared by 1 base and J by 5 bases, with 5 bases between. The CDR3 contains 11 residues. Germline V lookup: CDR1 GTSNPN, CDR2 SVGIG (reference sequence). This chain's CDR3 is CAWSDEETQYF. In DNA form, the CDR3 reads TGTGCCTGGAGTGACGAGGAGACCCAGTACTTC.

The chain is built from TRBV6-5 and TRBJ2-1; TRBD2 agrees at 9 bases. Trimming took 0 bases from V and 7 from J; bases not matched to a gene: 10. The CDR3 covers 17 residues. Germline CDR1 MNHEY, CDR2 SVGAGI. This CDR3 reads CASSYSIAGVLRNEQFF. The CDR3 bases are TGTGCCAGCAGTTACTCGATAGCGGGGGTACTGAGGAATGAGCAGTTCTTC.

This clonotype was detected a few times. CDR3 in amino acids: CASSAPGQGHYGYTF. CDR3 DNA sequence: TGTGCCAGCAGTGCCCCGGGACAGGGGCACTATGGCTACACCTTC. V and J are TRBV6-1 and TRBJ1-2; 10 nucleotides agree with TRBD1. The germline V gene encodes CDR1 MNHNS and CDR2 SASEGT. The CDR3 has 15 amino acids. The J segment lost 3 bases and the V segment lost 4 bases, leaving 5 bases of the junction unmatched.

The chain uses TRBV19 and TRBJ2-7; D is unclear. Trimming took off 1 base at V and 5 bases at J, with 9 bases between the two ends. Germline V gives CDR1 LNHDA, CDR2 SQIVND (reference sequence). The CDR3 has 13 amino acids. The CDR3 protein is CASSIGWPDEQYF. In DNA form, the CDR3 reads TGTGCCAGTAGTATAGGATGGCCGGACGAGCAGTACTTC.

The chain uses TRBV6-5 and TRBJ2-5, with TRBD2 matching over 13 bases. The CDR3 length is 19 residues. Germline V CDR1 and CDR2: MNHEY, SVGAGI. V dropped 0 bases and J dropped 6; count of bases not matched to a gene: 13. The CDR3 loop reads CASSYSTGYGLAGVKTQYF. The CDR3, as DNA: TGTGCCAGCAGTTACTCGACTGGTTACGGACTAGCGGGGGTGAAGACCCAGTACTTC.

This clonotype was recorded at least ten times. The DNA for the CDR3 is TGCGCCAGCAGGGGGTTTCTGAAGGGGACTGAAGCTTTCTTT. Translating gives CASRGFLKGTEAFF. The J gene is TRBJ1-1, the V gene TRBV4-1; a weak D match, TRBD1 (5 bases). The CDR3 consists of 14 residues. Germline V gene data show CDR1 as MGHRA and CDR2 as YSYEKL. V lost 6 bases to trimming and J lost 5 bases, with 16 bases between them.

The CDR3 loop reads CSVLDRNTEAFF. The CDR3 DNA sequence: TGCAGTGTCCTGGACAGGAACACTGAAGCTTTCTTT. The chain employs TRBV20-1 and TRBJ1-1, with D perhaps TRBD1 (6 bases). The CDR3 sequence is 12 residues long. Trimming took off 7 bases at V and 1 base at J, with 10 bases between the two ends. Germline V gene lookup returns CDR1 DFQATT and CDR2 SNEGSKA (reference sequence).

The chain links TRBV5-1 to TRBJ1-1; TRBD1 might be the D (5 bases). V gave up 4 bases and J gave up 3 bases, with 19 bases separating them. CDR1 is SGHRS and CDR2 is YFSETQ in the germline V gene. The CDR3 is made up of 16 amino acids. The CDR3 DNA sequence: TGCGCCAGCAGCACAAACGCTCAGGGTGCGGACACTGAAGCTTTCTTT. Protein: CASSTNAQGADTEAFF.

This clonotype was recorded many times. Here the CDR3 reads CASSEGGDTQYF. CDR3 nucleotide sequence: TGTGCCAGCAGCGAGGGGGGAGATACGCAGTATTTT. V gene TRBV7-3 combines with J gene TRBJ2-3; either TRBD1 or TRBD2 may supply D (6 bases each). The CDR3 has 12 residues. Per germline, CDR1 SGHTA and CDR2 FQGTGA. The ends were cut back, 5 bases at V and 5 bases at J, with 8 bases in the middle.

The V call is TRBV6-2 or TRBV6-3, the J call TRBJ2-5, with unresolved D. Per the germline V gene, CDR1 is MNHEY and CDR2 is SVGEGT. This CDR3 spans 12 amino acids. Trimming took 6 bases from V and 7 from J, leaving 12 bases between them. The CDR3, as DNA: TGTGCCAGCAGCGGGCCTGGCGGGACCCAGTACTTC. Its translation: CASSGPGGTQYF.

This clonotype was seen more than once but under ten times. The chain recombines TRBV12-3 or TRBV12-4 with TRBJ1-1; D is unresolved. The CDR3 loop spans 14 amino acids. Between the trimmed V and J ends, which lost 2 bases and 1 base, there was a span of 8 bases. The CDR3, as DNA: TGTGCCAGCAGTTTACGGGAATCGAACACTGAAGCTTTCTTT. As protein: CASSLRESNTEAFF.

The chain couples TRBV15 to TRBJ1-5; 9 nucleotides match TRBD1. The germline V gene encodes CDR1 LNHNV and CDR2 YYDKDF (reference sequence). This CDR3 contains 16 residues. V lost 4 bases, J lost 7 bases, and 11 bases stayed unmatched. CDR3: CATSTATGGRGQPQHF. For the CDR3, the DNA is TGTGCCACCAGCACCGCTACAGGGGGCAGGGGACAGCCCCAGCATTTT. Variable domain in full (rest from reference TRBV15 and TRBJ1-5): DAMVIQNPRYQVTQFGKPVTLSCSQTLNHNVMYWYQQKSSQAPKLLFHYYDKDFNNEADTPDNFQSRRPNTSFCFLDIRSPGLGDTAMYLCATSTATGGRGQPQHFGDGTRLSIL.

The rearrangement links TRBV5-1 to TRBJ1-1, with a weak D call TRBD1 (5 bases). The CDR3 runs 13 residues. V lost 5 bases and J lost 2, with 10 bases in between. Germline loops: CDR1 SGHRS, CDR2 YFSETQ. The CDR3 bases are TGCGCCAGCAGAGGGGATTATAACACTGAAGCTTTCTTT. Encoded protein: CASRGDYNTEAFF. Complete variable domain (other parts from reference TRBV5-1 and TRBJ1-1): KAGVTQTPRYLIKTRGQQVTLSCSPISGHRSVSWYQQTPGQGLQFLFEYFSETQRNKGNFPGRFSGRQFSNSRSEMNVSTLELGDSALYLCASRGDYNTEAFFGQGTRLTVV.

The rearrangement joins TRBV7-2 to TRBJ2-7, with TRBD2 matching over 9 bases. The CDR3 extends over 15 amino acids. V gave up 8 bases and J gave up 2 bases; unmatched junction bases: 10. Germline values: CDR1 SGHTA, CDR2 FQGNSA. The CDR3 bases are TGTGCCAGCTGCCCCCGAGCGGGGGGAGCCTACGAGCAGTACTTC. Translated, it gives CASCPRAGGAYEQYF.

V and J are TRBV20-1 and TRBJ1-5; possible D gene TRBD1, 5 bases. This CDR3 contains 15 residues. The germline V and J ends were trimmed by 6 bases and 3 bases, with 18 bases remaining between them. Germline V gene lookup returns CDR1 DFQATT and CDR2 SNEGSKA (reference sequence). The CDR3 here is CSADLEDTSNQPQHF. The CDR3, as DNA: TGCAGTGCAGACCTAGAGGACACTTCCAATCAGCCCCAGCATTTT.

V gene TRBV7-2 combines with J gene TRBJ2-3; 9 bases agree with TRBD1. CDR1 is SGHTA, CDR2 FQGNSA, per germline. The V segment lost 3 bases and the J segment 2 bases; nucleotides outside the gene matches: 3. The CDR3 totals 15 residues. The chain's CDR3 is CASSFGQGLTDTQYF. CDR3 DNA: TGTGCCAGCAGCTTCGGACAGGGGCTCACAGATACGCAGTATTTT. Full variable domain (remainder filled in from reference TRBV7-2 and TRBJ2-3): GAGVSQSPSNKVTEKGKDVELRCDPISGHTALYWYRQSLGQGLEFLIYFQGNSAPDKSGLPSDRFSAERTGGSVSTLTIQRTQQEDSAVYLCASSFGQGLTDTQYFGPGTRLTVL.

This clonotype appeared a few times. The J gene is TRBJ2-7, the V gene TRBV7-8, with 11 positions matching TRBD2. J was trimmed by 8 bases and V by 5 bases; bases with no gene match: 14. The germline CDR1 and CDR2 sequences are SGHVS and FQNEAQ. The CDR3 consists of 16 residues. The CDR3 spells CASSQPPPASGGKQYF. The DNA for the CDR3 is TGTGCCAGCAGCCAACCACCCCCGGCTAGCGGGGGGAAGCAGTACTTC.

This clonotype was detected only a few times. The chain joins TRBV7-2 to TRBJ1-5; TRBD1 matches at 7 bases. V lost 2 bases, J lost 7 bases, and 11 bases stayed unmatched. The CDR3 spans 16 residues. In germline, CDR1 is SGHTA, CDR2 FQGNSA. The CDR3 here is CASSLIWWQGGQPQHF. CDR3 sequence (DNA): TGTGCCAGCAGCTTAATTTGGTGGCAGGGGGGGCAGCCCCAGCATTTT.